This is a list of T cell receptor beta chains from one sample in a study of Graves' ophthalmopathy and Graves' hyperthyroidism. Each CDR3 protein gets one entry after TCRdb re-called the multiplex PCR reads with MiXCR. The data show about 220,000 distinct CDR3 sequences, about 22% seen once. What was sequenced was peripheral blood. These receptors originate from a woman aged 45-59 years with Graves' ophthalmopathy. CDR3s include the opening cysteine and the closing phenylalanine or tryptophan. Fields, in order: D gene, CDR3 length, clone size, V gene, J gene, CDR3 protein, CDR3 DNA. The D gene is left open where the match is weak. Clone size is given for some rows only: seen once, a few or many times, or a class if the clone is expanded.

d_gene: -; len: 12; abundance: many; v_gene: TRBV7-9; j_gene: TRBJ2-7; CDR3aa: CASGGDGYEQYF; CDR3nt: TGTGCCAGCGGAGGGGACGGGTACGAGCAGTACTTC
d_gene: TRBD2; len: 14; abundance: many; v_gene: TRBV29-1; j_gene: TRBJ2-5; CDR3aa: CSGGTSGGGETQYF; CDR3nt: TGCAGCGGTGGGACTAGCGGAGGGGGGGAGACCCAGTACTTC
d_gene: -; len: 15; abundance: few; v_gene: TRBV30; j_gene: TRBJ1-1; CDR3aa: CAWTTGIYMNTEAFF; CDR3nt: TGTGCCTGGACCACAGGGATTTATATGAACACTGAAGCTTTCTTT
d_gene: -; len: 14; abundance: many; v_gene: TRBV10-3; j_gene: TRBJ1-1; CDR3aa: CAMSDPSGNTEAFF; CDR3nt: TGTGCCATGTCCGACCCCTCCGGGAACACTGAAGCTTTCTTT
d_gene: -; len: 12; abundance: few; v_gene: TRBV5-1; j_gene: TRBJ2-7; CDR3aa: CASSLEGREQYF; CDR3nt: TGCGCCAGCAGCTTGGAGGGCAGAGAGCAGTACTTC
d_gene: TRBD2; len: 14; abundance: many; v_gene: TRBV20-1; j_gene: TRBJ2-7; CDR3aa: CSARMLAGVPVAYF; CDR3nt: TGCAGTGCTCGAATGCTAGCGGGAGTGCCCGTTGCTTATTTC
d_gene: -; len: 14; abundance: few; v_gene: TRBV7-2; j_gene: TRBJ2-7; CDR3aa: CASSPLQQSYEQYF; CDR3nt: TGTGCCAGCAGCCCGCTTCAACAGTCCTACGAGCAGTACTTC
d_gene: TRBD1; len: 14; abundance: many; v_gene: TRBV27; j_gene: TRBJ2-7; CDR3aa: CASTDRDRAYEQYF; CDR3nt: TGTGCCAGCACCGACCGGGACAGGGCCTACGAGCAGTACTTC
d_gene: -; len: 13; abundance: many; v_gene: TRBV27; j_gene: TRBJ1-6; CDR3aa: CASRNTGGSPLHF; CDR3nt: TGTGCCAGCAGGAATACCGGTGGCTCACCCCTCCACTTT
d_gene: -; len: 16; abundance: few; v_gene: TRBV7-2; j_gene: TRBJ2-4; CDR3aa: CASSLMGGESKNIQYF; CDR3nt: TGTGCCAGCAGCTTAATGGGAGGCGAGTCCAAAAACATTCAGTACTTC
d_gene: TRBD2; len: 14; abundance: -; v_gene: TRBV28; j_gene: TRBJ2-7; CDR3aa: CASSSFSGSYEQYF; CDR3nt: TGTGCCAGCAGTTCATTTAGCGGGAGCTACGAGCAGTACTTC
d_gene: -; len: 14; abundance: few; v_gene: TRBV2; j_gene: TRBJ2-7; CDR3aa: CASSGGAISYEQYF; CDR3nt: TGTGCCAGCAGTGGTGGGGCAATATCCTACGAGCAGTACTTC
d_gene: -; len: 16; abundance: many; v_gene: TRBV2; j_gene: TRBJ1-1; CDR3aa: CASKTGSVVLNTEAFF; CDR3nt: TGTGCCAGCAAAACAGGGTCGGTTGTTTTGAACACTGAAGCTTTCTTT
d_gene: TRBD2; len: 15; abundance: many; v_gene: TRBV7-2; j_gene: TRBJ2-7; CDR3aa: CASDWGGRASYEQYF; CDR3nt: TGTGCCAGCGATTGGGGCGGGAGGGCGTCCTACGAGCAGTACTTC
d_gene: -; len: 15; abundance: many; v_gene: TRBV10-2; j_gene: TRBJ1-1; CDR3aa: CASSEPSSGRTEAFF; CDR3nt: TGCGCCAGCAGTGAACCGAGCTCCGGTCGCACTGAAGCTTTCTTT
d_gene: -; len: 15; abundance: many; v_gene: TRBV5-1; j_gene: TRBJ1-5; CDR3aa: CASSLDGYSNQPQHF; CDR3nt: TGCGCCAGCAGCTTGGACGGATATAGCAATCAGCCCCAGCATTTT
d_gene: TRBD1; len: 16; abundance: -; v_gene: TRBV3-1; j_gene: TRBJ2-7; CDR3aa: CASSPITNDRGDEQYF; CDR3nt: TGTGCCAGCAGCCCTATTACCAACGACAGGGGCGACGAGCAGTACTTC
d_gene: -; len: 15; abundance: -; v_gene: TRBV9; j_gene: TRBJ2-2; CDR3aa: CASSARRWNTGELFF; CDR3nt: TGTGCCAGCAGCGCCCGTCGATGGAACACCGGGGAGCTGTTTTTT
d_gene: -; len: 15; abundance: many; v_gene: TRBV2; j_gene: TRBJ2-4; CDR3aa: CASSFRVGQGNIQYF; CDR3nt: TGTGCCAGCAGCTTCAGGGTGGGCCAGGGGAACATTCAGTACTTC
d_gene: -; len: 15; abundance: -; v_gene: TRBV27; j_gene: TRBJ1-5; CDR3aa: CASSLSWRQNQPQHF; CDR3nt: TGTGCCAGCAGTTTATCATGGCGACAAAATCAGCCCCAGCATTTT
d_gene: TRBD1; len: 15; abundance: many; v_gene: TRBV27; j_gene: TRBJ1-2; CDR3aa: CASSSLFQGDHGYTF; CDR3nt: TGTGCCAGCAGTTCCCTCTTTCAGGGGGATCATGGCTACACCTTC
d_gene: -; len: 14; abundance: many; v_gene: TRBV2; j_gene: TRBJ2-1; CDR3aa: CASTSVSPYNEQFF; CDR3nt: TGTGCCAGCACGAGTGTGAGCCCCTACAATGAGCAGTTCTTC
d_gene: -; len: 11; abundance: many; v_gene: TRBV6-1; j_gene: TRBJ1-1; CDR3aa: CASSKDSEAFF; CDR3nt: TGTGCCAGCAGTAAAGACAGTGAAGCTTTCTTT
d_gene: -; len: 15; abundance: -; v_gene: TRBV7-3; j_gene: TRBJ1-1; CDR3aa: CASSLMGPGDTEAFF; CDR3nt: TGTGCCAGCAGCTTAATGGGACCCGGAGACACTGAAGCTTTCTTT
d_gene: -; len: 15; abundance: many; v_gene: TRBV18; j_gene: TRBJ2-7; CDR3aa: CASSLTGHTGYEQYF; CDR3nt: TGTGCCAGCTCGCTTACGGGACATACCGGGTACGAGCAGTACTTC
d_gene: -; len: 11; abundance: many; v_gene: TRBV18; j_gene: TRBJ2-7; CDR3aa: CASSDDGDQYF; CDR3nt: TGTGCCAGCTCAGACGACGGAGATCAGTACTTC
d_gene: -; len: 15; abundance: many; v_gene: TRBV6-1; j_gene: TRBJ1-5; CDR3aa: CASSETRDSNQPQHF; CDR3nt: TGTGCCAGCAGTGAAACCAGGGATAGCAATCAGCCCCAGCATTTT
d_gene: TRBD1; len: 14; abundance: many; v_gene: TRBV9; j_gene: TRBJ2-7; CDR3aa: CASSVEQGSYEQYF; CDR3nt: TGTGCCAGCAGCGTAGAACAGGGGTCCTACGAGCAGTACTTC
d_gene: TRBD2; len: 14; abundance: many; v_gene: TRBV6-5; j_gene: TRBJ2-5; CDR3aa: CASSPTSGQETQYF; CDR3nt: TGTGCCAGCAGTCCGACTAGCGGACAAGAGACCCAGTACTTC
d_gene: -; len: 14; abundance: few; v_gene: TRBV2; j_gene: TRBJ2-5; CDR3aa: CASSERQGGETQYF; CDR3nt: TGTGCCAGCAGTGAAAGACAAGGTGGGGAGACCCAGTACTTC
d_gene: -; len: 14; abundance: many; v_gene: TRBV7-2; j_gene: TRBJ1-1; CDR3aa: CASSLTLGNTEAFF; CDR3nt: TGTGCCAGCAGCTTAACTTTGGGTAACACTGAAGCTTTCTTT
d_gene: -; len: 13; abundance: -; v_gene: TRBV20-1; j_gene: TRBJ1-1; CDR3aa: CSARGRHNTEAFF; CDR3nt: TGCAGTGCCCGAGGGAGGCATAACACTGAAGCTTTCTTT
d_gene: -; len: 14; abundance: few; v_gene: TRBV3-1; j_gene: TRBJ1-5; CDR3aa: CASSQGLSNQPQHF; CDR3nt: TGTGCCAGCAGCCAGGGTTTGAGCAATCAGCCCCAGCATTTT
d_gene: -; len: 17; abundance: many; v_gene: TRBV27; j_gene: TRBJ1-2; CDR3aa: CASSPGTDRIFGYGYTF; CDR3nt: TGTGCCAGCAGTCCCGGAACGGACAGAATTTTCGGCTATGGCTACACCTTC
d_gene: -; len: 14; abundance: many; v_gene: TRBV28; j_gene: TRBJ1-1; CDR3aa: CASSLVQENTEAFF; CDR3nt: TGTGCCAGCAGTTTAGTACAGGAGAACACTGAAGCTTTCTTT
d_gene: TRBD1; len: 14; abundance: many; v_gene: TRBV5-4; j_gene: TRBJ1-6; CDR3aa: CASSSRDSGSPLHF; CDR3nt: TGTGCCAGCAGCTCCCGGGACAGTGGGTCACCCCTCCACTTT
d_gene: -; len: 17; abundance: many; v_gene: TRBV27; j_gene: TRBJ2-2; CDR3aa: CASSPPSRRGNTGELFF; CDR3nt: TGTGCCAGCAGTCCCCCTTCGAGACGCGGGAACACCGGGGAGCTGTTTTTT
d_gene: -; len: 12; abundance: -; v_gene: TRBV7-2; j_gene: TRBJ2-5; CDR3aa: CASAGSQETQYF; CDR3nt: TGTGCCAGCGCAGGCAGCCAAGAGACCCAGTACTTC
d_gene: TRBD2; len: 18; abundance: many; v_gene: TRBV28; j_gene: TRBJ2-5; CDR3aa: CASSSPGGTSGLKETQYF; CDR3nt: TGTGCCAGCAGTTCGCCAGGGGGGACTAGCGGCCTAAAAGAGACCCAGTACTTC
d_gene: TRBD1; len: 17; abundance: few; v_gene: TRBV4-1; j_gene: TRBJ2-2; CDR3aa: CASSLFTGTGSLLELFF; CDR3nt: TGCGCCAGCAGCCTCTTCACCGGGACAGGGTCTCTTTTGGAGCTGTTTTTT
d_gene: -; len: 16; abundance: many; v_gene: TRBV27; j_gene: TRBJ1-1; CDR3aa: CASSLAPTGTGTEAFF; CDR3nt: TGTGCCAGCAGTTTAGCCCCGACAGGCACGGGGACTGAAGCTTTCTTT
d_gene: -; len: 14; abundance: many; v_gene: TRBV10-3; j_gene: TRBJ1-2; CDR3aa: CAISEATGNYGYTF; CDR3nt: TGTGCCATCAGTGAGGCTACAGGGAACTATGGCTACACCTTC